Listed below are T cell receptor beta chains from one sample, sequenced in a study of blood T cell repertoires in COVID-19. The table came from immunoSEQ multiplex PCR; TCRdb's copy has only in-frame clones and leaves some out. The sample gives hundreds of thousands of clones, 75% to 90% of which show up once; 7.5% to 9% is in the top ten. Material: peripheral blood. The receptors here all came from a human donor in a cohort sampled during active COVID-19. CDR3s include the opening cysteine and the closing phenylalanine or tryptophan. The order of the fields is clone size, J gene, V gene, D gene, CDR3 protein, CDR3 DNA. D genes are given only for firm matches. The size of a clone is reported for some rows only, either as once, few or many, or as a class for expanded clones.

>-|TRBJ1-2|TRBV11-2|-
CASSSQGYGYTF
TGTGCCAGCAGCTCACAGGGCTATGGCTACACCTTC
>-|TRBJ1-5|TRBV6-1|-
CASSDLGHSNQPQHF
TGTGCCAGCAGTGATCTCGGACATAGCAATCAGCCCCAGCATTTT
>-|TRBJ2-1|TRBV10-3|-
CAISEGLTGSEQFF
TGTGCCATCAGTGAGGGTCTTACTGGGAGTGAGCAGTTCTTC
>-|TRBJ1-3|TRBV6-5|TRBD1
CASSRDRVLDTIYF
TGTGCCAGCAGTAGGGACAGGGTTCTGGACACCATATATTTT
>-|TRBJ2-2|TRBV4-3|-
CASSQERGTGELFF
TGCGCCAGCAGCCAAGAAAGGGGAACCGGGGAGCTGTTTTTT
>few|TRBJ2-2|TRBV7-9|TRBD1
CASSLRDRENTGELFF
TGTGCCAGCAGCCTCCGGGACAGGGAGAACACCGGGGAGCTGTTTTTT
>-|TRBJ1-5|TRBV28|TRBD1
CASRGQGNQPQHF
TGTGCCAGCCGCGGACAGGGTAATCAGCCCCAGCATTTT
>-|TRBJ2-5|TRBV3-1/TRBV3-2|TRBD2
CASRLLQVTGRGDQYF
TGTGCCAGCAGGCTCTTACAGGTCACGGGCCGGGGGGACCAGTACTTC
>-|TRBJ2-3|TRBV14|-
CASSLRVAADTQYF
TGTGCCAGCAGCCTTCGGGTAGCGGCAGATACGCAGTATTTT
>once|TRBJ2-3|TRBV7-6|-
CASSLAPSRVVPDTQYF
TGTGCCAGCAGCTTAGCCCCCTCCAGGGTGGTCCCAGATACGCAGTATTTT
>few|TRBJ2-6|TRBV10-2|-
CASSERRAGANVLTF
TGCGCCAGCAGTGAGCGCAGGGCTGGGGCCAACGTCCTGACTTTC
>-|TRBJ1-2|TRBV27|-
CASSLAPRGGSNYGYTF
TGTGCCAGCAGTTTAGCCCCCCGGGGGGGATCAAACTATGGCTACACCTTC
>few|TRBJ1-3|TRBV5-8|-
CASGSGNTIYF
TGTGCCAGCGGGAGTGGAAACACCATATATTTT
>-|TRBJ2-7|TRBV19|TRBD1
CASRSSTGYHEQYF
TGTGCCAGTAGATCCTCGACAGGGTATCACGAGCAGTACTTC
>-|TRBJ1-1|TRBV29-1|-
CGGTLNTEAFF
TGCGGAGGGACGTTGAACACTGAAGCTTTCTTT
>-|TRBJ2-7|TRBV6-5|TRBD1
CASRRGTAYEQYF
TGTGCCAGCAGGAGAGGGACAGCCTACGAGCAGTACTTC
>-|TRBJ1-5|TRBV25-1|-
CASSAAGANQPQHF
TGTGCCAGCAGTGCGGCGGGGGCAAATCAGCCCCAGCATTTT
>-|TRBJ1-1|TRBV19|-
CASKRLGYTEAFF
TGTGCCAGTAAGAGGCTCGGTTACACTGAAGCTTTCTTT
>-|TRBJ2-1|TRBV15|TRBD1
CATHRGTGRNEQFF
TGTGCCACCCACAGGGGCACGGGACGGAATGAGCAGTTCTTC
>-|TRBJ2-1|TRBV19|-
CASTTTPSNSYNEQFF
TGTGCCAGTACTACGACTCCTAGCAATTCCTACAATGAGCAGTTCTTC
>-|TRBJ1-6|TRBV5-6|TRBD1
CASSLVSWGQGSSPLHF
TGTGCCAGCAGCTTGGTTAGTTGGGGACAGGGTTCGTCACCCCTCCACTTT
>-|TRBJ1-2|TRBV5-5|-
CASSPGQNYGYTF
TGTGCCAGCAGCCCGGGTCAAAACTATGGCTACACCTTC
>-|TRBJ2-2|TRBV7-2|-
CASSFGTANTGELFF
TGTGCCAGCAGCTTTGGGACTGCGAACACCGGGGAGCTGTTTTTT
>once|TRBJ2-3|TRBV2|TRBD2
CASSGLAGGPNTQYF
TGTGCCAGCAGTGGACTAGCGGGAGGGCCGAATACGCAGTATTTT
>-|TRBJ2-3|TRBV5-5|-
CASSFEGSDTQYF
TGTGCCAGCAGCTTCGAGGGATCAGATACGCAGTATTTT
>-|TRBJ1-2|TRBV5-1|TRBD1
CASSFKMQGAYTF
TGCGCCAGCAGCTTTAAGATGCAGGGGGCATACACCTTC
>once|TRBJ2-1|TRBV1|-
CTSSQPGQGLNEQFF
TGCACCAGCAGCCAGCCGGGACAGGGCCTCAATGAGCAGTTCTTC